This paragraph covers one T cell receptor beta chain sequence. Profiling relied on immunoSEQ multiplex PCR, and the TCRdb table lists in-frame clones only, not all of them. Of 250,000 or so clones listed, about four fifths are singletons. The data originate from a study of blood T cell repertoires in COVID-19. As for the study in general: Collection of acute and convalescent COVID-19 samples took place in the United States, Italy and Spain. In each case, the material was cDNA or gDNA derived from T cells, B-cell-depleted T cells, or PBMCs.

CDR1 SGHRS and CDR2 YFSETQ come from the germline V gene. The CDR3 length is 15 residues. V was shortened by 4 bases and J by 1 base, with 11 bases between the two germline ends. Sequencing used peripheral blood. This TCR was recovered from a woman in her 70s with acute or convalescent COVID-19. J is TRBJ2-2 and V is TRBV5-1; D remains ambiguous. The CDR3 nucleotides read TGCGCCAGCAGCCCCCTAGACGGGAACACCGGGGAGCTGTTTTTT. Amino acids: CASSPLDGNTGELFF.